What follows describes a single T cell receptor beta chain. Its matching antigen is unknown. An end of the junction does not agree with germline; a read error may underlie this. Amplified TCR beta CDR3 regions derived from RNA transcripts. TCR CDR3 regions were first amplified by RT-PCR with HTBI primers. Via MiXCR, TCRdb re-called the multiplex PCR reads, giving one row per CDR3 protein. The repertoire has a few hundred thousand distinct CDR3 sequences, approximately 18% of them found once; the top ten carry under 55%. These data are taken from a study of T cells in Graves' hyperthyroidism and ophthalmopathy. Study as a whole: At the time of initial diagnosis and before any treatment, peripheral blood was collected.

The CDR3 runs 13 residues. The germline gives CDR1 GTSNPN, CDR2 SVGIG (reference sequence). Study-level findings and limits: Most thyroid clonotypes with frequency above 0.001 were detected in blood.

The receptor was derived from a woman between 45 and 65 years old with Graves' hyperthyroidism. The chain combines TRBV30 with TRBJ1-1, with D unclear. Material: blood. CDR3 amino acids: CSWSRPLITEAFF. As DNA, the CDR3 is TGTTCCTGGAGTCGACCGTTAATCACTGAAGCTTTCTTT.